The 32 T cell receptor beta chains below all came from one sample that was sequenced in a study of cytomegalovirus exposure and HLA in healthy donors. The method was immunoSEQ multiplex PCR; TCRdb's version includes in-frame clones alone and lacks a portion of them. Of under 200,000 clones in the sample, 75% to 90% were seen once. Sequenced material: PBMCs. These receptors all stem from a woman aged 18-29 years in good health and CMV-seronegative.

The CDR3 nucleotides read TGTGCCAGCAGCCAAGAGGGGCTGACTAGCGGGGGGCCGATATACGAGCAGTACTTC. It encodes CASSQEGLTSGGPIYEQYF. The V and J genes are TRBV4-2 and TRBJ2-7; 13 bases are shared with TRBD2. Germline assignment: CDR1 LGHNA and CDR2 YNFKEQ. J lost 4 bases, V lost 0 bases, and 12 bases had no gene match. There are 19 residues in the CDR3.

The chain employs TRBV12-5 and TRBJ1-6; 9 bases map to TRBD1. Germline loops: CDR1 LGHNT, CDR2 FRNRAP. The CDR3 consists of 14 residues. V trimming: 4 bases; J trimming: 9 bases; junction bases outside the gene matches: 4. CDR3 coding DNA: TGTGCTAGTGGTTCGGGACAGGGTTTTTCACCCCTCCACTTT. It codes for CASGSGQGFSPLHF.

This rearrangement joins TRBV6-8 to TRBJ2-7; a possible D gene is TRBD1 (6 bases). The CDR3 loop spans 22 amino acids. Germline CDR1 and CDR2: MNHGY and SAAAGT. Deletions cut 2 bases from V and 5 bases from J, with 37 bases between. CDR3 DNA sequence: TGTGCCAGCAGTTACCACAGGGATATTGCTAGTTTCGACCCCGTGATCCTTAACGAGCAGTACTTC. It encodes CASSYHRDIASFDPVILNEQYF.

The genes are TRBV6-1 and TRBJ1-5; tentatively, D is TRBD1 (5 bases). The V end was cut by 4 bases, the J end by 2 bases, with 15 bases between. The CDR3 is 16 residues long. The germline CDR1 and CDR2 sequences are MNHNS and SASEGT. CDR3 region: CASSGQGSWGNQPQHF. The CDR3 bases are TGTGCCAGCAGTGGTCAGGGTTCCTGGGGCAATCAGCCCCAGCATTTT.

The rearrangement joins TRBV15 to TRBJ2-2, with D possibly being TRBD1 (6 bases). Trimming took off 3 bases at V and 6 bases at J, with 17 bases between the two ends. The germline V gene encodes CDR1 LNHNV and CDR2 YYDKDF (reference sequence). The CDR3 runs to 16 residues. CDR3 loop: CATSSTKKDSAGELFF. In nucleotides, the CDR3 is TGTGCCACCAGCAGCACAAAAAAGGACAGCGCCGGGGAGCTGTTTTTT. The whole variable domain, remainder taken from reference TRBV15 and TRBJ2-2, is DAMVIQNPRYQVTQFGKPVTLSCSQTLNHNVMYWYQQKSSQAPKLLFHYYDKDFNNEADTPDNFQSRRPNTSFCFLDIRSPGLGDTAMYLCATSSTKKDSAGELFFGEGSRLTVL.

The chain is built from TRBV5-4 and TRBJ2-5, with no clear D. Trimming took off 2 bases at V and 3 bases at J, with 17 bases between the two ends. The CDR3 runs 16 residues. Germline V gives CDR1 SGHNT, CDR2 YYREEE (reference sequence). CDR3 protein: CASSFGAGPKKETQYF. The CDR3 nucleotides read TGTGCCAGCAGCTTCGGTGCAGGCCCAAAAAAAGAGACCCAGTACTTC.

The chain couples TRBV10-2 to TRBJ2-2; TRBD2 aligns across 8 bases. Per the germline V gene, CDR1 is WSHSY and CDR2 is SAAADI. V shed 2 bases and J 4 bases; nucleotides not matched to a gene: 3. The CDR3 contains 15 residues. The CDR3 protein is CASSETSGFTGELFF. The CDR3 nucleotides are TGCGCCAGCAGTGAGACTAGCGGCTTCACCGGGGAGCTGTTTTTT.

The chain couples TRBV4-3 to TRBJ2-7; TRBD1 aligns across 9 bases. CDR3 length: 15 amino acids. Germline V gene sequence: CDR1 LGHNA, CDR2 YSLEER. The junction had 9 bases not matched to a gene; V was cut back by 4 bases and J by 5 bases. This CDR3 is CASSRTGTGPDEQYF. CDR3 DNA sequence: TGCGCCAGCAGCCGAACCGGGACAGGGCCTGACGAGCAGTACTTC.

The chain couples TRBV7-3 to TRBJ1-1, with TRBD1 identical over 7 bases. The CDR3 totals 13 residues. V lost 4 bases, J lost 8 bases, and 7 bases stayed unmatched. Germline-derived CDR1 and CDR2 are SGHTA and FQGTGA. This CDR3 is CASSSQGYLEAFF. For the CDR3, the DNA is TGTGCCAGCAGCTCACAGGGGTACCTAGAAGCTTTCTTT.

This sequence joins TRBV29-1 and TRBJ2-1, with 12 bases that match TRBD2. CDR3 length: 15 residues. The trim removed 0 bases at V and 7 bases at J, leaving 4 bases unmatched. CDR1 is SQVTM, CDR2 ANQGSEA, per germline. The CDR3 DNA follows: TGCAGCGTTGAAGAATATCTAGCGGGAGGGAATGAGCAGTTCTTC. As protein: CSVEEYLAGGNEQFF.

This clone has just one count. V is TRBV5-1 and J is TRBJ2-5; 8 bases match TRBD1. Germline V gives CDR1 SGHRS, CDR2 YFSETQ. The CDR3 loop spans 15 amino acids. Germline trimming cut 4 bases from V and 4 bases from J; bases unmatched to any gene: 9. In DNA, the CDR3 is TGCGCCAGCAGCCCAGACAGGGGTGGGGGAGAGACCCAGTACTTC. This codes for CASSPDRGGGETQYF.

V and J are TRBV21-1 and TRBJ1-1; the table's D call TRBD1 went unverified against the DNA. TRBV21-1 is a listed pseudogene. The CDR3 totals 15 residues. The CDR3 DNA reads TGTGCCAGCAGCAAAGCGGGCGACGGAAACACTGAAGCTTTCTTT. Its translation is CASSKAGDGNTEAFF.

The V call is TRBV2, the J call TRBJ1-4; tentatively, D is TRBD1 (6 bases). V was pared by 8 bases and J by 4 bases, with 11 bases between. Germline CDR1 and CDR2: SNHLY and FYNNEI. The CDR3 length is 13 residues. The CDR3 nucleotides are TGTGCCAGCGACAGGAAGCGTAATGAAAAACTGTTTTTT. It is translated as CASDRKRNEKLFF.

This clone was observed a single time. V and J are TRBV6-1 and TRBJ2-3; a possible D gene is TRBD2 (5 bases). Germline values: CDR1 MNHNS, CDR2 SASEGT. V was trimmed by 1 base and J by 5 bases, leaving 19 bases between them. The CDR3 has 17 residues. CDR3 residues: CASSEEGAWSGIDTQYF. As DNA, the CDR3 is TGTGCCAGCAGTGAAGAAGGCGCCTGGAGCGGTATAGATACGCAGTATTTT.

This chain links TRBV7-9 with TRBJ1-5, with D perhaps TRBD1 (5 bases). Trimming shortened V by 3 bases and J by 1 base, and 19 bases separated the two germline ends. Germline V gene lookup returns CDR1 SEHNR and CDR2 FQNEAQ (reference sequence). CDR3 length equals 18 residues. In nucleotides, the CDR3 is TGTGCCAGCAGCTTGGGGCCTCTCGGGGGGAAGAGCAATCAGCCCCAGCATTTT. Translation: CASSLGPLGGKSNQPQHF.

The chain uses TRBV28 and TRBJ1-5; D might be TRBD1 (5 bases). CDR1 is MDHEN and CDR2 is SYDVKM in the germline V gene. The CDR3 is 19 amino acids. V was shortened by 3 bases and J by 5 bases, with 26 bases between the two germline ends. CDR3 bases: TGTGCCAGCAGTTTCCTACAAATGGGACCGGAGGGCCGCGATCAGCCCCAGCATTTT. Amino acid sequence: CASSFLQMGPEGRDQPQHF.

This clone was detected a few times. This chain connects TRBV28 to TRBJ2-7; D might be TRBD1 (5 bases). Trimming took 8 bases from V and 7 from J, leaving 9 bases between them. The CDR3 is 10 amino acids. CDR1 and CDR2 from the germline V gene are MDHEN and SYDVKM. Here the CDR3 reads CASARTEQYF. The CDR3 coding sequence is TGTGCCAGCGCACGGACAGAGCAGTACTTC.

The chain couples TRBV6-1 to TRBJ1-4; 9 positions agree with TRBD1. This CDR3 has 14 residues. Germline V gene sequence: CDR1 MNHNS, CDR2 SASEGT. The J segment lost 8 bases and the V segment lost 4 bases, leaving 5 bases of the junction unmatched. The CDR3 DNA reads TGTGCCAGCAGTGCAATACAGGGGGCAGAAAAACTGTTTTTT. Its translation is CASSAIQGAEKLFF.

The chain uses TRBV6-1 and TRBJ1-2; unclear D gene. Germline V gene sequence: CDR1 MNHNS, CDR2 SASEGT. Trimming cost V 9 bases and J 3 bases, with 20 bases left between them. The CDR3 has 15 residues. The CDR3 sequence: CASTLFGQNDYGYTF. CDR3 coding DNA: TGTGCCAGTACCCTGTTTGGTCAGAACGACTATGGCTACACCTTC.

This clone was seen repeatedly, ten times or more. The CDR3 DNA follows: TGCAGCGTCGGTTCAGCGGGCTACACCTTC. Its protein is CSVGSAGYTF. The chain carries TRBV29-1 and TRBJ1-2; no clear D gene. Germline V gives CDR1 SQVTM, CDR2 ANQGSEA. There are 10 residues in the CDR3. The V gene lost 6 bases and the J gene lost 8 bases, with 10 bases spanning the gap. Together with reference TRBV29-1 and TRBJ1-2, the CDR3 gives the full variable domain: SAVISQKPSRDICQRGTSLTIQCQVDSQVTMMFWYRQQPGQSLTLIATANQGSEATYESGFVIDKFPISRPNLTFSTLTVSNMSPEDSSIYLCSVGSAGYTFGSGTRLTVV.

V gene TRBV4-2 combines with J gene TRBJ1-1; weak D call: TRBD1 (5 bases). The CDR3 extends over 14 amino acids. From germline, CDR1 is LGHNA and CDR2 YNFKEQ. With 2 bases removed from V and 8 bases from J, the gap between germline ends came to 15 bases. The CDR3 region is CASSQYFPGGEAFF. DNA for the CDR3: TGTGCCAGCAGCCAATACTTTCCCGGGGGGGAAGCTTTCTTT.

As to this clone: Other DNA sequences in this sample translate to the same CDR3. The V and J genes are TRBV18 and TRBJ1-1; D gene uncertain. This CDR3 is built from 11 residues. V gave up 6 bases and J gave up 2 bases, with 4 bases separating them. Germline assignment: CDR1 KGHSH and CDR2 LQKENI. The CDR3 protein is CASSLNTEAFF. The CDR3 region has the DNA TGTGCCAGCTCTCTTAACACTGAAGCTTTCTTT.

CDR3 loop: CASSHQGADTEAFF. For the CDR3, the DNA is TGCGCCAGCAGCCACCAGGGGGCGGATACTGAAGCTTTCTTT. The chain combines TRBV5-1 with TRBJ1-1, with TRBD1 identical over 8 bases. With 4 bases clipped from V and 5 bases from J, the junction kept 7 bases outside the gene matches. The CDR3 has 14 amino acids. Germline CDR1 and CDR2: SGHRS and YFSETQ.

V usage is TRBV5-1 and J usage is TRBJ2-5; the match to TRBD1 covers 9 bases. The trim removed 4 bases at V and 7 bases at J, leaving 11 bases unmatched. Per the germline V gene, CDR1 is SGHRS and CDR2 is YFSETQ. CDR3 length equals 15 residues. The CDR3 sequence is CASSDRPGQGWTQYF. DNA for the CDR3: TGCGCCAGCAGCGACCGACCGGGACAGGGTTGGACCCAGTACTTC.

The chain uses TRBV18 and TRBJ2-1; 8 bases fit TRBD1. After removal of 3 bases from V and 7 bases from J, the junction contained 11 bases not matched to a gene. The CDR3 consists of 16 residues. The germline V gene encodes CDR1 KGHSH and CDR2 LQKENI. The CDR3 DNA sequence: TGTGCCAGCTCACCCCGCCGGACAGGGCTGGGGAATGAGCAGTTCTTC. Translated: CASSPRRTGLGNEQFF.

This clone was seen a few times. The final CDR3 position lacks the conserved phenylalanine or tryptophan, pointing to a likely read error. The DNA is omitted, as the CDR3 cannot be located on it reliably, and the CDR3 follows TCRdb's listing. CDR3 amino acids: CASSQEGNREG. The chain employs TRBV4-3 and TRBJ2-7; the table gives TRBD1 as D, unverified against the DNA. The CDR3 extends over 11 residues, inclusive of both ends. Germline V gene data show CDR1 as LGHNA and CDR2 as YSLEER.

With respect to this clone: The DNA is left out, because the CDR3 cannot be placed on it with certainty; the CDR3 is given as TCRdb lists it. The CDR3 protein is CASSSSPGRGLNQPQHF. The chain has TRBV27 and TRBJ1-5. Germline V gene data show CDR1 as MNHEY and CDR2 as SMNVEV (reference sequence). The CDR3 spans 17 residues, counting both ends.

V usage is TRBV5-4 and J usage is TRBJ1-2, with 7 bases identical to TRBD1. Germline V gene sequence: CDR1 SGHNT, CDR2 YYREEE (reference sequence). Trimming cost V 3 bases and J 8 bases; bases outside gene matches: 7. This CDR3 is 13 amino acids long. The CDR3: CASSSYRGKGYTF. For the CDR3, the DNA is TGTGCCAGCAGCTCGTACAGGGGAAAGGGCTACACCTTC.

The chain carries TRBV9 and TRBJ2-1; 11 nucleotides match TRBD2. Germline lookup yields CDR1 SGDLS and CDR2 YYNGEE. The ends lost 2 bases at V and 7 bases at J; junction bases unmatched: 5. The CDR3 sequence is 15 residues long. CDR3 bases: TGTGCCAGCAGCGTCCTAGCGGGAGGAGGGAATGAGCAGTTCTTC. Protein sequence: CASSVLAGGGNEQFF.

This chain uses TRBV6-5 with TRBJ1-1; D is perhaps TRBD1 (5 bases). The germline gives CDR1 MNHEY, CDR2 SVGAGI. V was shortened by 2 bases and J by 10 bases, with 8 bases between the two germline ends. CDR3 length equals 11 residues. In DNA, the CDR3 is TGTGCCAGCAGTTACCAGGGCCTAGCTTTCTTT. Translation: CASSYQGLAFF.

As DNA, the CDR3 is TGTGCCAGCAGTTACCTTAACAGGGAGCTGTTTTTT. It translates to CASSYLNRELFF. The genes are TRBV6-5 and TRBJ2-2; D remains unclear. Germline loops: CDR1 MNHEY, CDR2 SVGAGI. Deletions cut 2 bases from V and 9 bases from J, with 7 bases between. The length of the CDR3 is 12 residues.

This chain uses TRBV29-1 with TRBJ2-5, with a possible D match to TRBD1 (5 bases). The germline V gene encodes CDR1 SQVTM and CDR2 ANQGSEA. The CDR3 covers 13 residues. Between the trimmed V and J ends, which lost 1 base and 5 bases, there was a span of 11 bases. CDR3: CSVEGPGWETQYF. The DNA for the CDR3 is TGCAGCGTTGAAGGACCAGGGTGGGAGACCCAGTACTTC. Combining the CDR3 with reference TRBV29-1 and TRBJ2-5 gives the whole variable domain SAVISQKPSRDICQRGTSLTIQCQVDSQVTMMFWYRQQPGQSLTLIATANQGSEATYESGFVIDKFPISRPNLTFSTLTVSNMSPEDSSIYLCSVEGPGWETQYFGPGTRLLVL.